These 24 T cell receptor beta chains were sequenced from one sample in a study of blood T cell repertoires in COVID-19. Libraries were prepared by immunoSEQ multiplex PCR; TCRdb keeps only in-frame clonotypes and omits some of them. This table holds a few hundred thousand clones, 75% to 90% found once. The material sequenced was peripheral blood. The receptors derive from a woman aged 55-70 years with COVID-19, enrolled during active disease.

The chain joins TRBV9 to TRBJ1-1; TRBD1 matches at 12 bases. Germline V gives CDR1 SGDLS, CDR2 YYNGEE. V shed 4 bases and J 4 bases; nucleotides not matched to a gene: 5. This CDR3 contains 15 residues. CDR3: CASSLGTGGTTEAFF. The CDR3 DNA reads TGTGCCAGCAGCCTAGGGACAGGGGGCACCACTGAAGCTTTCTTT.

The V and J genes are TRBV7-9 and TRBJ1-1, with 10 bases that match TRBD1. V was pared by 6 bases and J by 6 bases, with 7 bases of the junction left unmatched. The CDR3 has 14 residues. Germline assignment: CDR1 SEHNR and CDR2 FQNEAQ (reference sequence). CDR3 in DNA: TGTGCCAGCAGTTCCGGGACAGGGGTGGCTGAAGCTTTCTTT. The encoded protein is CASSSGTGVAEAFF.

This chain joins TRBV7-2 and TRBJ2-5; no clear D. V was pared by 4 bases and J by 2 bases, with 8 bases between. The CDR3 runs 13 residues. Germline CDR1 reads SGHTA; CDR2 reads FQGNSA. The CDR3: CASSSSRQETQYF. Here the CDR3 DNA reads TGTGCCAGCAGCTCATCTCGGCAAGAGACCCAGTACTTC.

This chain links TRBV10-3 with TRBJ1-5; D remains unclear. CDR1 ENHRY and CDR2 SYGVKD come from the germline V gene. Trimming removed 6 bases from V and 7 bases from J, with 10 bases in between. This CDR3 contains 12 residues. The CDR3 bases are TGTGCCATCAGCGGGGTCGAACAGCCCCAGCATTTT. This codes for CAISGVEQPQHF.

The V call is TRBV5-6, the J call TRBJ1-2; the D gene is possibly TRBD1 (5 bases). Trimming shortened V by 1 base and J by 3 bases, and 13 bases separated the two germline ends. Germline V gene data show CDR1 as SGHDT and CDR2 as YYEEEE. The CDR3 runs to 15 residues. Here the CDR3 DNA reads TGTGCCAGCAGCTTGTCCGGCAGGGCGGACTATGGCTACACCTTC. Translated: CASSLSGRADYGYTF.

The J gene is TRBJ2-7, the V gene TRBV6-2 or TRBV6-3; a possible D gene is TRBD1 (5 bases). The CDR3 length is 13 residues. V was pared by 2 bases and J by 6 bases, with 11 bases between. The germline V gene encodes CDR1 MNHEY and CDR2 SVGEGT. The CDR3 region has the DNA TGTGCCAGCAGTTACGATGATAGGGGCGAGCAGTACTTC. Translating it yields CASSYDDRGEQYF.

This CDR3 is CASSALMRDRGATNYGYTF. The CDR3 nucleotides are TGTGCCAGCAGCGCATTGATGCGGGACAGGGGTGCCACCAACTATGGCTACACCTTC. The rearrangement uses TRBV7-9 and TRBJ1-2; 10 nucleotides agree with TRBD1. Germline V lookup: CDR1 SEHNR, CDR2 FQNEAQ (reference sequence). After removal of 5 bases from V and 2 bases from J, the junction contained 17 bases not matched to a gene. The CDR3 contains 19 residues.

J is TRBJ2-7 and V is TRBV11-2, with 7 bases lining up with TRBD2. Per germline, CDR1 SGHAT and CDR2 FQNNGV. The CDR3 runs to 17 residues. The V segment lost 5 bases and the J segment 5 bases; nucleotides outside the gene matches: 18. The CDR3 is CASSRRGVGGGMHEQYF. CDR3 DNA: TGTGCCAGCAGCCGACGGGGAGTTGGGGGGGGAATGCACGAGCAGTACTTC.

The rearrangement uses TRBV7-8 and TRBJ2-7; D uncertain. V was cut by 1 base and J by 6 bases, with 16 bases left in between. This CDR3 has 15 amino acids. Germline values: CDR1 SGHVS, CDR2 FQNEAQ. The CDR3 reads CASSLGGPYEREQYF. The CDR3 nucleotides read TGTGCCAGCAGCTTAGGAGGTCCTTACGAGCGCGAGCAGTACTTC.

The rearrangement uses TRBV18 and TRBJ1-1; tentative D call: TRBD1 (6 bases). Trimming left V 2 bases short and J 5 bases short, with 15 bases between. Per germline, CDR1 KGHSH and CDR2 LQKENI. This CDR3 has 15 amino acids. The CDR3 region is CASSPRAGEGTEAFF. The CDR3 DNA reads TGTGCCAGCTCACCAAGGGCAGGGGAAGGAACTGAAGCTTTCTTT.

This rearrangement joins TRBV18 to TRBJ1-3; 8 nucleotides line up with TRBD1. The ends lost 2 bases at V and 2 bases at J; junction bases unmatched: 2. The CDR3 spans 15 residues. Germline CDR1 is KGHSH and CDR2 is LQKENI. The CDR3 region has the DNA TGTGCCAGCTCACCAGAGGACAGGGCTGGAAACACCATATATTTT. This translates into CASSPEDRAGNTIYF.

V usage is TRBV5-1 and J usage is TRBJ2-1; D is uncertain. V lost 7 bases and J 0 bases, leaving 11 bases between the germline ends. Germline values: CDR1 SGHRS, CDR2 YFSETQ. The CDR3 is 14 amino acids. CDR3 DNA sequence: TGCGCCAGCTACAATTTTATCTCCTACAATGAGCAGTTCTTC. It is translated as CASYNFISYNEQFF.

Worth noting for this clone: Other DNA sequences in the sample encode the same CDR3. The chain combines TRBV30 with TRBJ2-5; D is undetermined. The V end was cut by 0 bases, the J end by 5 bases, with 4 bases between. Germline CDR1 and CDR2: GTSNPN and SVGIG (reference sequence). The CDR3 sequence is 11 residues long. In DNA, the CDR3 is TGTGCCTGGAGTGTACTGGAGACCCAGTACTTC. It is translated as CAWSVLETQYF.

This chain joins TRBV7-9 and TRBJ1-3; the D is unclear. Trimming took 4 bases from V and 0 from J, leaving 7 bases between them. This CDR3 comprises 14 residues. Germline CDR1 is SEHNR and CDR2 is FQNEAQ (reference sequence). CDR3 sequence: CASSYGSSGNTIYF. The CDR3 nucleotides are TGTGCCAGCAGCTACGGGAGCTCTGGAAACACCATATATTTT. Using reference TRBV7-9 and TRBJ1-3 for the parts outside the CDR3, the full variable domain is DTGVSQNPRHKITKRGQNVTFRCDPISEHNRLYWYRQTLGQGPEFLTYFQNEAQLEKSRLLSDRFSAERPKGSFSTLEIQRTEQGDSAMYLCASSYGSSGNTIYFGEGSWLTVV.

In DNA form, the CDR3 reads TGTGCCAGCCAACCGGTCCGGGACACCGGGGAGCTGTTTTTT. It translates to CASQPVRDTGELFF. The V gene is TRBV6-5, the J gene TRBJ2-2; no definite D call. The V and J ends lost 8 bases and 3 bases respectively, with 13 bases between them. Germline V gene lookup returns CDR1 MNHEY and CDR2 SVGAGI. The CDR3 length is 14 residues.

As regards this clone: The same CDR3 can be traced to other DNA sequences in this sample. J is TRBJ2-3 and V is TRBV3-1 (or the pseudogene TRBV3-2), with 9 bases that match TRBD2. The CDR3 extends over 16 amino acids. CDR1 LGHDT and CDR2 YNNKEL come from the germline V gene (reference sequence). Germline trimming cut 3 bases from V and 0 bases from J; bases unmatched to any gene: 4. The CDR3 sequence is CASSQGLAGSTDTQYF. In nucleotides, the CDR3 is TGTGCCAGCAGCCAGGGACTAGCTGGAAGCACAGATACGCAGTATTTT.

The V call is TRBV6-4, the J call TRBJ2-1, with 8 bases that match TRBD1. Germline CDR1 and CDR2: MRHNA and SNTAGT. This CDR3 comprises 15 residues. V was pared by 2 bases and J by 6 bases, with 6 bases of the junction left unmatched. CDR3 coding DNA: TGTGCCAGCAGTGACCGAATCGACAGGGGCAATGAGCAGTTCTTC. This sequence encodes CASSDRIDRGNEQFF.

The chain combines TRBV11-2 with TRBJ2-1; D is perhaps TRBD1 (6 bases). CDR3 size: 13 residues. Germline V gene data show CDR1 as SGHAT and CDR2 as FQNNGV. Trimming removed 5 bases at V and 4 bases at J, with 9 bases between. The CDR3 is CASSLGQYNEQFF. Written as DNA, the CDR3 is TGTGCCAGCAGCCTAGGACAGTACAATGAGCAGTTCTTC.

This clone was seen once. The CDR3 DNA reads as TGCGCCAGCAGCCACATGACCGGGACAGATAATCAGCCCCAGCATTTT. It translates to CASSHMTGTDNQPQHF. The rearrangement joins TRBV4-1 to TRBJ1-5, with 7 positions matching TRBD1. Germline loops: CDR1 MGHRA, CDR2 YSYEKL. Losses at the gene ends were 3 bases for V and 4 bases for J; bases not matched to a gene: 9. The CDR3 is 16 amino acids.

The CDR3 sequence is CASSVIPSSYNEQFF. For the CDR3, the DNA is TGTGCCAGCAGCGTCATCCCGAGCTCCTACAATGAGCAGTTCTTC. The rearrangement uses TRBV9 and TRBJ2-1, with no clear D. CDR3 length: 15 residues. V shed 2 bases and J shed 0 bases, with 9 bases lying between them. Germline values: CDR1 SGDLS, CDR2 YYNGEE.

This chain connects TRBV5-5 to TRBJ2-5; TRBD2 matches at 12 bases. V was pared by 4 bases and J by 0 bases, with 7 bases of the junction left unmatched. This CDR3 is 17 amino acids long. Germline V gene sequence: CDR1 SGHKS, CDR2 YYEKEE (reference sequence). CDR3 bases: TGTGCCAGCAGCCATAAGACTAGCGGGGGAGACCAAGAGACCCAGTACTTC. This gives the protein CASSHKTSGGDQETQYF. Full variable domain (outside the CDR3, taken from reference TRBV5-5 and TRBJ2-5): DAGVTQSPTHLIKTRGQQVTLRCSPISGHKSVSWYQQVLGQGPQFIFQYYEKEERGRGNFPDRFSARQFPNYSSELNVNALLLGDSALYLCASSHKTSGGDQETQYFGPGTRLLVL.

This sequence joins TRBV2 and TRBJ1-2; no clear D gene. With 3 bases removed from V and 4 bases from J, the gap between germline ends came to 9 bases. This CDR3 is 13 amino acids long. Germline loops: CDR1 SNHLY, CDR2 FYNNEI. The DNA for the CDR3 is TGTGCCAGCAGTGACACGAAGAGCTATGGCTACACCTTC. Translated: CASSDTKSYGYTF.

The chain links TRBV18 to TRBJ2-7; 11 nucleotides line up with TRBD2. Germline CDR1 is KGHSH and CDR2 is LQKENI. This CDR3 is built from 16 residues. The V gene end was trimmed by 3 bases and the J gene end by 3 bases; junction bases not matched to a gene: 7. As DNA, the CDR3 is TGTGCCAGCTCACCTTTAGCGGGGGGGTCCGGCTACGAGCAGTACTTC. Its protein is CASSPLAGGSGYEQYF.

This clone was recorded a few times. The chain has TRBV10-3 and TRBJ2-5, with TRBD2 identical over 11 bases. The length of the CDR3 is 15 residues. Germline lookup yields CDR1 ENHRY and CDR2 SYGVKD. Losses at the gene ends were 10 bases for V and 5 bases for J; bases not matched to a gene: 12. CDR3 DNA: TGTGCCACGCGGGGTAGCGGGGGGGCCGATGAGACCCAGTACTTC. Encoded protein: CATRGSGGADETQYF.